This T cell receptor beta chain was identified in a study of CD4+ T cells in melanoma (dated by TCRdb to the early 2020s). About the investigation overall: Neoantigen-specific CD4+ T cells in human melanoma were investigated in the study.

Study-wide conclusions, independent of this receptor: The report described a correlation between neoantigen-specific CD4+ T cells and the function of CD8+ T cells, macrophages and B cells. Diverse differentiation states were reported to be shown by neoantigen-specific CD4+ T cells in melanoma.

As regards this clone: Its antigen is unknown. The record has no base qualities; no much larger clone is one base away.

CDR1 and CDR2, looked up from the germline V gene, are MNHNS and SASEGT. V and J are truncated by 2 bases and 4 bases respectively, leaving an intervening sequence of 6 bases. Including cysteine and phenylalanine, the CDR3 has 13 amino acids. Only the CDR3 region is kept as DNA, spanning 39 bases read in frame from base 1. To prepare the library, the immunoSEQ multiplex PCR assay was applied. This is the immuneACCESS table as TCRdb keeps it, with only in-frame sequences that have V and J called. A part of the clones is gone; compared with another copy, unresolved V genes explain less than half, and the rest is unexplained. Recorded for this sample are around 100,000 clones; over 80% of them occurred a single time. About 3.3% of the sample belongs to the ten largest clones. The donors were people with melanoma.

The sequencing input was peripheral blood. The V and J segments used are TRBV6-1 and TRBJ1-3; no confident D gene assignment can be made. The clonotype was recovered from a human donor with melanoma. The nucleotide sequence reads TGTGCCAGCAGTGAAACGTTAGGAAACACCATATATTTT. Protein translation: CASSETLGNTIYF.